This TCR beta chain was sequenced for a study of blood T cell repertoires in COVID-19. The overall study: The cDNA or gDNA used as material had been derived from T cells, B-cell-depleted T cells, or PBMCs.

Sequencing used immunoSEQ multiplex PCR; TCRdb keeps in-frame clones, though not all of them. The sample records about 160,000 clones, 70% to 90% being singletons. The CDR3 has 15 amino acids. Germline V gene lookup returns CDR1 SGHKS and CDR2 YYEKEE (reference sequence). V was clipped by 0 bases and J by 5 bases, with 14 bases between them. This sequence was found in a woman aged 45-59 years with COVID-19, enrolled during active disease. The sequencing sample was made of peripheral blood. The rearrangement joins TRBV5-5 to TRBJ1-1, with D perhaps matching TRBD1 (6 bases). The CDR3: CASSLAEGRGTEAFF. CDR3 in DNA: TGTGCCAGCAGCTTGGCCGAGGGTAGGGGGACTGAAGCTTTCTTT.